This TCR beta chain derives from a study of cytomegalovirus exposure and HLA in healthy donors. Each donor was healthy, and each was a bone marrow donor. This clone is a singleton in its sample. The CDR3 consists of 13 residues. Germline values: CDR1 SQVTM, CDR2 ANQGSEA. Trimming took 2 bases from V and 8 from J, leaving 14 bases between them. Primers: 60 Vbeta forward and 13 Jbeta reverse. The assay was immunoSEQ multiplex PCR, and TCRdb's table has in-frame clones only and misses some. The repertoire includes approximately 150,000 clones, roughly 76% of them detected once, and 2% to 2.5% sits in the top ten.

V is TRBV29-1 and J is TRBJ2-3; D not resolved. The clonotype comes from a male donor in good health and CMV-seronegative. The sample consisted of PBMCs. CDR3 in DNA: TGCAGCGTTGAACCTGGAGTAGGCGGTACGCAGTATTTT. Its protein is CSVEPGVGGTQYF.